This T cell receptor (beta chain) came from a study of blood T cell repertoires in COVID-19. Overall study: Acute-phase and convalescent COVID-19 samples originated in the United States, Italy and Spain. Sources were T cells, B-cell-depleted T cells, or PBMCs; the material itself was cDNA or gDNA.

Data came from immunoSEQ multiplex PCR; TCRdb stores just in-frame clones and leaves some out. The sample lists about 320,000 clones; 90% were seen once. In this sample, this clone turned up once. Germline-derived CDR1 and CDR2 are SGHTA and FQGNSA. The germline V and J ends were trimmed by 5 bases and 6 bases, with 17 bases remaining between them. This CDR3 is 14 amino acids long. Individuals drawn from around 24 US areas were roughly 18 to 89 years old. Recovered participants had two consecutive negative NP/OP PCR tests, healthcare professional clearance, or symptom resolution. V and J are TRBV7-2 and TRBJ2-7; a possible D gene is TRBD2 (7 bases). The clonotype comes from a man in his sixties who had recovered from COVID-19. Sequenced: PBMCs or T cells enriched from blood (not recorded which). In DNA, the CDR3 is TGTGCCAGCAGCCCGGTCGGGGGGCAGCTCGAGCAGTACTTC. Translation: CASSPVGGQLEQYF.